The entry below gives a single T cell receptor (beta chain) sequence along with its context. The germline V gene encodes CDR1 SGDLS and CDR2 YYNGEE. The germline V and J ends were trimmed by 5 bases and 1 base, with 7 bases remaining between them. The length of the CDR3 is 13 residues. Sequenced by immunoSEQ multiplex PCR; TCRdb stores in-frame clones only, minus some. This table holds some 430,000 clones, about 90% found once. This entry comes from a study of blood T cell repertoires in COVID-19. In Cohort 3, a recovered donor had either two negative PCRs, clearance, or symptom resolution. Specimen: PBMCs or T cells enriched from blood (not recorded which). The chain is built from TRBV9 and TRBJ1-3, with D hard to call. The TCR sequence derives from a man aged 18-30 years who had recovered from COVID-19. The CDR3 is CASRGLSGNTIYF. The CDR3, as DNA: TGTGCCAGCAGGGGCCTATCTGGAAACACCATATATTTT.